Listed here are 2 T cell receptor beta chains from one sample, sequenced in a study of blood T cell repertoires in COVID-19. The data were produced by immunoSEQ multiplex PCR, yet TCRdb's version contains in-frame clones alone and is incomplete. The repertoire includes around 300,000 clones, 90% of them detected once, and around 4.5% sits in the top ten. The sequenced sample consisted of PBMCs or T cells enriched from blood (not recorded which). The receptors here all came from a woman between 18 and 29 years old with acute COVID-19.

This clone has a single count. This rearrangement joins TRBV18 to TRBJ2-1; 11 bases map to TRBD1. Trimming took 1 base from V and 16 from J; bases not matched to a gene: 15. The length of the CDR3 is 16 residues. Germline CDR1 KGHSH, CDR2 LQKENI. Here the CDR3 DNA reads TGTGCCAGCTCACCACTCGAAGGACAGGGGGCGTCTTCAGTATTCTTC. Protein: CASSPLEGQGASSVFF. Drawing the rest from reference TRBV18 and TRBJ2-1, the complete variable domain is NAGVMQNPRHLVRRRGQEARLRCSPMKGHSHVYWYRQLPEEGLKFMVYLQKENIIDESGMPKERFSAEFPKEGPSILRIQQVVRGDSAAYFCASSPLEGQGASSVFFGPGTRLTVL.

The V and J genes are TRBV6-4 and TRBJ2-2; 8 positions match TRBD2. CDR1 and CDR2 from the germline V gene are MRHNA and SNTAGT. With V trimmed by 5 bases and J by 4 bases, 12 bases remained unmatched. The CDR3 runs 17 residues. CDR3 protein: CASSQGSGNLGTGELFF. The CDR3 DNA sequence: TGTGCCAGCAGTCAGGGTAGCGGGAATCTTGGCACCGGGGAGCTGTTTTTT.